This note documents a single T cell receptor (beta chain) sequence. Profiled with immunoSEQ multiplex PCR; TCRdb holds only in-frame clones, not every one. The sample shows 400,000 to 450,000 clones, approximately 90% of them seen only once. The sample comes from a study of control samples from healthy donors and cancer patients. The CDR3 loop spans 15 amino acids. V shed 1 base, J shed 0 bases, and the junction held 4 bases outside the gene matches. Germline V gene sequence: CDR1 GTSNPN, CDR2 SVGIG (reference sequence). Sequenced sample: PBMCs. The TCR was taken from a man aged 35-49 years with head and neck cancer. The chain combines TRBV30 with TRBJ2-5; TRBD1 matches 8 bases. Here the CDR3 DNA reads TGTGCCTGGAGTGCGGACAGGGCAGACCAAGAGACCCAGTACTTC. As protein: CAWSADRADQETQYF.